This T cell receptor (beta chain) emerged from a study of beta chain features in type 1 diabetes. Trimming at V came to 3 bases and at J to 5 bases, leaving 5 bases not matched to a gene. Per the germline V gene, CDR1 is SGHDT and CDR2 is YYEEEE. This CDR3 is 14 amino acids long. This clone turned up a few times. Its antigen is unidentified. Findings and limits, study-wide: Across all four CD4+ subsets, people with type 1 diabetes showed modestly shorter TCRB CDR3s. Any HLA-type effect on TCRB rearrangement remained unresolved here. VDJ junctions from type 1 diabetes patients carried fewer insertions and larger deletions. Naive, central memory and regulatory TCRB repertoires appeared more similar among patients than healthy donors.

TCRB transcripts that were expressed got sequenced, as all of the isolated RNA had been reverse transcribed. An average of about 3.5 million reads was obtained for naive, central memory and regulatory T cell samples. The assay was immunoSEQ multiplex PCR, and TCRdb's table has in-frame clones only and misses some. The sample lists 600,000 to 700,000 clones; 9.5% to 15% were seen once. The V gene is TRBV5-6, the J gene TRBJ2-5; the match to TRBD1 covers 9 bases. This sequence was found in a man aged 25 to 40 with type 1 diabetes. Specimen: naive CD4+ T cells from blood. For the CDR3, the DNA is TGTGCCAGCAGCTATCAGGGACAGGGTGAGACCCAGTACTTC. As protein: CASSYQGQGETQYF. The variable domain in full, with the rest retrieved from reference TRBV5-6 and TRBJ2-5, is DAGVTQSPTHLIKTRGQQVTLRCSPKSGHDTVSWYQQALGQGPQFIFQYYEEEERQRGNFPDRFSGHQFPNYSSELNVNALLLGDSALYLCASSYQGQGETQYFGPGTRLLVL.